A single sample gave rise to the 20 T cell receptor beta chains below, sequenced in a study of post-analysis software for immune sequencing data. Study results and caveats: TRBV5-6, TRBV5-1 and TRBV20-1 belonged to a set of a handful of TRBV segments that were more frequent in patients than controls.

Their target antigens are unknown. Included in the TCR beta cDNA libraries were unique molecular identifiers. One entry per CDR3 protein results from TCRdb running MiXCR on the PCR reads. This table has approximately 630,000 distinct CDR3 sequences, 59% appearing once. The specimen sequenced was blood. Receptors originate from a girl aged 2-10 years with multiple sclerosis.

The rearrangement joins TRBV10-3 to TRBJ1-1; D is uncertain. The V gene's germline CDR1 is ENHRY and CDR2 SYGVKD. The V end lost 4 bases, the J end lost 1 base, and 7 bases lay between the germline ends. The CDR3 has 13 amino acids. The CDR3 spells CAISGPANTEAFF. In nucleotides, the CDR3 is TGTGCCATCAGTGGCCCGGCGAACACTGAAGCTTTCTTT.

This clonotype was observed a few times. This chain links TRBV20-1 with TRBJ2-3; 7 bases are a match to TRBD2. The CDR3 has 17 residues. Germline lookup yields CDR1 DFQATT and CDR2 SNEGSKA (reference sequence). Trimming at V came to 1 base and at J to 2 bases, leaving 12 bases not matched to a gene. The CDR3 region has the DNA TGCAGTGCTAGAGGGGCCGCGGCGGGGGTAAACACAGATACGCAGTATTTT. It specifies CSARGAAAGVNTDTQYF.

J is TRBJ2-1 and V is TRBV28; 11 bases line up with TRBD2. The germline CDR1 and CDR2 sequences are MDHEN and SYDVKM. This CDR3 comprises 16 residues. Trimming took 8 bases from V and 1 from J; bases not matched to a gene: 7. The CDR3 sequence: CASGTSGSGSYNEQFF. The CDR3 nucleotides are TGTGCCAGCGGTACTAGCGGGAGTGGATCCTACAATGAGCAGTTCTTC.

DNA of the CDR3: TGCGCCAGCAGCGGAACTGCGGGAGAGGGCTACAATGAGCAGTTCTTC. Protein: CASSGTAGEGYNEQFF. The chain recombines TRBV5-1 with TRBJ2-1; 7 bases fit TRBD2. Per germline, CDR1 SGHRS and CDR2 YFSETQ. This CDR3 is built from 16 residues. The V gene end was trimmed by 4 bases and the J gene end by 3 bases; junction bases not matched to a gene: 10.

The chain links TRBV6-2 or TRBV6-3 to TRBJ1-2, with 7 bases fitting TRBD1. From germline, CDR1 is MNHEY and CDR2 SVGEGT. Losses at the gene ends were 6 bases for V and 8 bases for J; bases not matched to a gene: 6. CDR3 length: 12 residues. The CDR3 loop reads CASSGQVYGYTF. CDR3 nucleotide sequence: TGTGCCAGCAGCGGACAGGTTTACGGCTACACCTTC.

The rearrangement links TRBV29-1 to TRBJ1-2; no clear D. Trimming took 3 bases from V and 8 from J, leaving 10 bases between them. This CDR3 comprises 11 residues. The germline gives CDR1 SQVTM, CDR2 ANQGSEA. CDR3 nucleotide sequence: TGCAGCGTTGACCCCGGGAACGGCTACACCTTC. Translating gives CSVDPGNGYTF. The full variable domain, its missing parts supplied by reference TRBV29-1 and TRBJ1-2, is SAVISQKPSRDICQRGTSLTIQCQVDSQVTMMFWYRQQPGQSLTLIATANQGSEATYESGFVIDKFPISRPNLTFSTLTVSNMSPEDSSIYLCSVDPGNGYTFGSGTRLTVV.

This clonotype was recorded a few times. The V call is TRBV29-1, the J call TRBJ2-1; TRBD1 might be the D (6 bases). V was cut by 6 bases and J by 4 bases, with 13 bases left in between. Germline V gene lookup returns CDR1 SQVTM and CDR2 ANQGSEA. The CDR3 is 13 amino acids. The CDR3 reads CSVLRTEYNEQFF. In DNA form, the CDR3 reads TGCAGCGTCTTGAGGACAGAATACAATGAGCAGTTCTTC.

V is TRBV12-3 or TRBV12-4 and J is TRBJ1-2; possible D gene TRBD1, 6 bases. The V and J ends lost 2 bases and 4 bases respectively, with 11 bases between them. The CDR3 sequence is 14 residues long. DNA for the CDR3: TGTGCCAGCAGTTTAAGATTAGGGGGCTATGGCTACACCTTC. Its translation: CASSLRLGGYGYTF.

This chain uses TRBV20-1 with TRBJ2-3, with TRBD2 matching over 10 bases. The CDR3 loop spans 15 amino acids. The germline V gene encodes CDR1 DFQATT and CDR2 SNEGSKA (reference sequence). The J segment lost 2 bases and the V segment lost 5 bases, leaving 7 bases of the junction unmatched. The chain's CDR3 is CSAEAGTSVTDTQYF. The DNA of the CDR3 is TGCAGTGCTGAGGCCGGGACTAGCGTCACAGATACGCAGTATTTT.

This rearrangement joins TRBV7-9 to TRBJ1-2, with D tentatively TRBD1 (5 bases). Between the trimmed V and J ends, which lost 2 bases and 4 bases, there was a span of 14 bases. Germline CDR1 reads SEHNR; CDR2 reads FQNEAQ (reference sequence). The CDR3 covers 15 residues. As DNA, the CDR3 is TGTGCCAGCAGCTTAACCAGGGAGATCCGCTATGGCTACACCTTC. It translates to CASSLTREIRYGYTF.

This clonotype showed up just once. J is TRBJ1-2 and V is TRBV27, with TRBD1 matching 12 bases. This CDR3 spans 19 amino acids. Germline CDR1 reads MNHEY; CDR2 reads SMNVEV (reference sequence). V trimming: 5 bases; J trimming: 0 bases; junction bases outside the gene matches: 13. The CDR3: CASSRKGQGAIFSNYGYTF. CDR3 nucleotides: TGTGCCAGCAGTCGAAAGGGACAGGGGGCTATCTTTTCTAACTATGGCTACACCTTC.

The V gene is TRBV6-5, the J gene TRBJ2-7, with TRBD2 identical over 12 bases. Germline values: CDR1 MNHEY, CDR2 SVGAGI. The CDR3 consists of 16 residues. Trimming removed 0 bases from V and 4 bases from J; junction bases left unmatched: 4. The CDR3 is CASSYSASGRAYEQYF. The CDR3, as DNA: TGTGCCAGCAGTTACTCTGCTAGCGGGAGGGCATACGAGCAGTACTTC.

There are a few counts of this clonotype. This chain links TRBV7-3 with TRBJ1-2; D might be TRBD1 (5 bases). This CDR3 spans 14 amino acids. Per germline, CDR1 SGHTA and CDR2 FQGTGA. Trimming cost V 5 bases and J 2 bases, with 12 bases left between them. CDR3 sequence (DNA): TGTGCCAGCAGCATCTCCGAGGGGAACTATGGCTACACCTTC. Amino acid sequence: CASSISEGNYGYTF.

The chain links TRBV4-3 to TRBJ2-5; D possibly corresponds to TRBD1 (5 bases). Looked up from germline, CDR1 is LGHNA and CDR2 is YSLEER. V was cut by 1 base and J by 7 bases, with 13 bases left in between. The CDR3 is 14 amino acids. The CDR3 DNA follows: TGCGCCAGCAGCCAAGGGTCAGGGATTGGGACCCAGTACTTC. It yields the protein CASSQGSGIGTQYF.

This clonotype was found a few times. This sequence joins TRBV29-1 and TRBJ2-7; D call uncertain. The V end lost 2 bases, the J end lost 3 bases, and 8 bases lay between the germline ends. Germline V gene lookup returns CDR1 SQVTM and CDR2 ANQGSEA. This CDR3 region has 12 residues. The CDR3 DNA reads TGCAGCGTTGAATTAGGCGGCTACGAGCAGTACTTC. The encoded protein is CSVELGGYEQYF.

This clonotype showed up just a few times. The chain has TRBV7-9 and TRBJ2-1; maybe TRBD2 (5 bases). The CDR3 extends over 14 amino acids. Trimming took off 1 base at V and 7 bases at J, with 11 bases between the two ends. Germline CDR1 SEHNR, CDR2 FQNEAQ (reference sequence). The CDR3 nucleotides are TGTGCCAGCAGCTTAGAGAGGGAGAGGAATGAGCAGTTCTTC. Amino acids: CASSLERERNEQFF.

J is TRBJ2-3 and V is TRBV5-1; 9 bases are shared with TRBD2. The germline CDR1 and CDR2 sequences are SGHRS and YFSETQ. This CDR3 has 15 amino acids. The J segment lost 4 bases and the V segment lost 2 bases, leaving 5 bases of the junction unmatched. The CDR3 sequence is CASSFDSGRSDTQYF. The CDR3 DNA is TGCGCCAGCAGCTTTGATAGCGGGAGATCAGATACGCAGTATTTT.

J is TRBJ2-2 and V is TRBV7-8; the D is unclear. This CDR3 comprises 16 residues. Germline lookup yields CDR1 SGHVS and CDR2 FQNEAQ. V was trimmed by 7 bases and J by 0 bases, leaving 15 bases between them. DNA for the CDR3: TGTGCCAGCACCTCCAGCCCCTTTCCGAACACCGGGGAGCTGTTTTTT. This encodes CASTSSPFPNTGELFF.

This chain links TRBV5-1 with TRBJ1-1; maybe TRBD1 (5 bases). The CDR3 is 17 residues long. CDR1 is SGHRS and CDR2 is YFSETQ in the germline V gene. V lost 4 bases to trimming and J lost 2 bases, with 21 bases between them. The CDR3 region is CASSLVKGTAANTEAFF. The DNA of the CDR3 is TGCGCCAGCAGCCTGGTTAAAGGGACCGCGGCAAACACTGAAGCTTTCTTT.

With regard to this clonotype: The junction does not match germline at one end; this may be a read error. CDR3 loop: CASSLGRALSTDTEYF. The CDR3 nucleotides read TGTGCCAGCAGTTTAGGCAGGGCCCTGAGCACAGATACGGAGTATTTT. V and J are TRBV12-3 or TRBV12-4 and TRBJ2-3, with D possibly matching TRBD1 (5 bases). The CDR3 has 16 residues.